Presented here are 26 T cell receptor beta chains from one specimen sequenced in a study of T cell changes during pregnancy in multiple sclerosis. Assay used: immunoSEQ multiplex PCR; TCRdb lists only in-frame clones, some missing. The profile shows tens of thousands of clones, approximately 90% of them singletons. This material consisted of CD4+ T cells from peripheral blood mononuclear cells, taken in the second trimester of pregnancy. These receptors were taken from a female donor with multiple sclerosis, enrolled in a pregnancy study.

J is TRBJ2-5 and V is TRBV5-1, with 8 bases identical to TRBD1. Germline V gives CDR1 SGHRS, CDR2 YFSETQ. J was trimmed by 2 bases and V by 4 bases; bases with no gene match: 1. The CDR3 length is 13 residues. This CDR3 reads CASSRTGQETQYF. The CDR3 DNA reads TGCGCCAGCAGCAGGACAGGGCAAGAGACCCAGTACTTC.

CDR3 in DNA: TGTGCCAGCAGCTTAGTTCCGGGAGGCGGGGAGCTGTTTTTT. As protein: CASSLVPGGGELFF. The V call is TRBV7-2, the J call TRBJ2-2; TRBD2 aligns across 7 bases. The length of the CDR3 is 14 residues. V dropped 1 base and J dropped 7; count of bases not matched to a gene: 3. Germline V gene data show CDR1 as SGHTA and CDR2 as FQGNSA.

The chain uses TRBV5-8 and TRBJ2-1; weak D call: TRBD2 (6 bases). The length of the CDR3 is 17 residues. V lost 3 bases, J lost 0 bases, and 16 bases lay in between. Germline-derived CDR1 and CDR2 are SGHTS and YDEGEE. The CDR3: CASSSHRRGSSYNEQFF. As DNA, the CDR3 is TGTGCCAGCAGCTCTCATCGTCGGGGGAGCTCCTACAATGAGCAGTTCTTC.

The J gene is TRBJ2-3, the V gene TRBV18, with D possibly TRBD1 on 6 matching bases. Trimming cost V 3 bases and J 0 bases, with 10 bases left between them. Germline assignment: CDR1 KGHSH and CDR2 LQKENI. The CDR3 spans 15 residues. CDR3 region: CASSPGQTSTDTQYF. The DNA for the CDR3 is TGTGCCAGCTCACCTGGACAGACAAGCACAGATACGCAGTATTTT. Variable domain in full (rest from reference TRBV18 and TRBJ2-3): NAGVMQNPRHLVRRRGQEARLRCSPMKGHSHVYWYRQLPEEGLKFMVYLQKENIIDESGMPKERFSAEFPKEGPSILRIQQVVRGDSAAYFCASSPGQTSTDTQYFGPGTRLTVL.

The rearrangement uses TRBV5-4 and TRBJ2-7, with 7 bases matching TRBD1. Germline trimming cut 0 bases from V and 0 bases from J; bases unmatched to any gene: 9. The CDR3 has 17 amino acids. Germline V lookup: CDR1 SGHNT, CDR2 YYREEE (reference sequence). Here the CDR3 reads CASSLVPRGTASYEQYF. The CDR3 bases are TGTGCCAGCAGCTTGGTCCCTAGGGGGACAGCCTCCTACGAGCAGTACTTC.

The chain links TRBV29-1 to TRBJ2-7, with TRBD2 as a possible D gene (7 bases). V lost 6 bases, J lost 5 bases, and 20 bases lay in between. Germline loops: CDR1 SQVTM, CDR2 ANQGSEA. The CDR3 sequence is 14 residues long. DNA of the CDR3: TGCAGCGTGAGGGTAGGGGGGGGAAAACACGAGCAGTACTTC. This encodes CSVRVGGGKHEQYF.

J is TRBJ1-1 and V is TRBV6-5; TRBD1 aligns across 7 bases. The CDR3 contains 14 residues. V dropped 6 bases and J dropped 1; count of bases not matched to a gene: 5. CDR1 and CDR2 (germline): MNHEY, SVGAGI. The CDR3 loop reads CASRTGTENTEAFF. CDR3 coding DNA: TGTGCCAGCAGAACCGGGACAGAGAACACTGAAGCTTTCTTT.

This sequence joins TRBV5-6 and TRBJ1-5; 7 bases agree with TRBD1. The CDR3 covers 15 residues. V lost 4 bases to trimming and J lost 10 bases; unmatched junction nucleotides: 14. Germline CDR1 is SGHDT and CDR2 is YYEEEE. As DNA, the CDR3 is TGTGCCAGCAGCCGGGAGACAGGGCCGATCGAACCCCAGCATTTT. It encodes CASSRETGPIEPQHF.

A note on this clone: Other nucleotide sequences from this sample produce the same CDR3. The chain carries TRBV9 and TRBJ2-7, with TRBD2 matching over 12 bases. The CDR3 totals 15 residues. J was trimmed by 2 bases and V by 0 bases; bases with no gene match: 0. Per the germline V gene, CDR1 is SGDLS and CDR2 is YYNGEE. As DNA, the CDR3 is TGTGCCAGCAGCGTAGGGACTAGCGGGGCCTACGAGCAGTACTTC. Protein: CASSVGTSGAYEQYF.

This rearrangement joins TRBV5-4 to TRBJ2-3, with TRBD2 identical over 9 bases. The CDR3 runs 16 residues. With V trimmed by 4 bases and J by 5 bases, 11 bases remained unmatched. Germline V gene lookup returns CDR1 SGHNT and CDR2 YYREEE (reference sequence). The CDR3 region has the DNA TGTGCCAGCAGCACCCGATTGGCGGGAGGGCGAGATACGCAGTATTTT. As protein: CASSTRLAGGRDTQYF.

The rearrangement links TRBV6-1 to TRBJ2-7; a weak D match, TRBD1 (5 bases). The V end lost 7 bases, the J end lost 1 base, and 14 bases lay between the germline ends. Germline assignment: CDR1 MNHNS and CDR2 SASEGT. This CDR3 is 14 amino acids long. The CDR3 here is CASTKGQASYEQYF. The CDR3 region has the DNA TGTGCCAGCACAAAGGGGCAGGCTTCCTACGAGCAGTACTTC.

The chain combines TRBV15 with TRBJ2-7; D not certain. With 2 bases removed from V and 3 bases from J, the gap between germline ends came to 8 bases. The V gene's germline CDR1 is LNHNV and CDR2 YYDKDF (reference sequence). The CDR3 spans 13 residues. Here the CDR3 DNA reads TGTGCCACCAGCAGAATGGCAGACTACGAGCAGTACTTC. Protein: CATSRMADYEQYF.

The chain employs TRBV9 and TRBJ2-2, with 8 bases identical to TRBD2. V dropped 0 bases and J dropped 1; count of bases not matched to a gene: 2. Germline V gives CDR1 SGDLS, CDR2 YYNGEE. The CDR3 runs to 16 residues. The CDR3 reads CASSVGLALNTGELFF. The CDR3 nucleotides are TGTGCCAGCAGCGTAGGACTAGCGCTGAACACCGGGGAGCTGTTTTTT.

The V call is TRBV16, the J call TRBJ1-5, with 7 bases lining up with TRBD1. Germline V gene sequence: CDR1 KGHSY, CDR2 FQNENV. J gave up 0 bases and V 4 bases, and 3 bases lay outside the gene matches. This CDR3 is built from 15 residues. The CDR3: CASSLGQISNQPQHF. The CDR3 DNA reads as TGTGCCAGCAGCCTGGGACAGATTAGCAATCAGCCCCAGCATTTT.

The gene calls are TRBV29-1 and TRBJ2-5, with 8 positions matching TRBD2. With 7 bases clipped from V and 4 bases from J, the junction kept 5 bases outside the gene matches. The germline CDR1 and CDR2 sequences are SQVTM and ANQGSEA. This CDR3 comprises 12 residues. The chain's CDR3 is CSGNGLAETQYF. Here the CDR3 DNA reads TGCAGCGGGAACGGACTAGCAGAGACCCAGTACTTC.

V usage is TRBV7-9 and J usage is TRBJ2-3, with TRBD2 identical over 8 bases. CDR1 and CDR2 (germline): SEHNR, FQNEAQ (reference sequence). V lost 4 bases and J lost 2; bases outside the gene matches: 8. The CDR3 length is 16 residues. The CDR3 loop is CASSSVTSGHTDTQYF. The CDR3 DNA reads as TGTGCCAGCAGCTCGGTAACTAGCGGCCACACAGATACGCAGTATTTT. The full variable domain, with the rest looked up from reference TRBV7-9 and TRBJ2-3, is DTGVSQNPRHKITKRGQNVTFRCDPISEHNRLYWYRQTLGQGPEFLTYFQNEAQLEKSRLLSDRFSAERPKGSFSTLEIQRTEQGDSAMYLCASSSVTSGHTDTQYFGPGTRLTVL.

The chain carries TRBV11-2 and TRBJ2-7; D not certain. The germline gives CDR1 SGHAT, CDR2 FQNNGV. With 7 bases removed from V and 3 bases from J, the gap between germline ends came to 16 bases. The CDR3 sequence is 14 residues long. CDR3 residues: CASTYGSRNYEQYF. The CDR3 DNA follows: TGTGCCAGCACCTACGGGTCTAGGAACTACGAGCAGTACTTC.

This sequence joins TRBV9 and TRBJ2-7; D remains ambiguous. The CDR3 sequence is 13 residues long. The V gene's germline CDR1 is SGDLS and CDR2 YYNGEE. The V end lost 3 bases, the J end lost 5 bases, and 12 bases lay between the germline ends. In nucleotides, the CDR3 is TGTGCCAGCAGCGCAGCGCGTCTCGACGAGCAGTACTTC. Translation: CASSAARLDEQYF.

The V and J genes are TRBV30 and TRBJ2-1, with D possibly matching TRBD1 (5 bases). Germline CDR1 and CDR2: GTSNPN and SVGIG (reference sequence). The CDR3 is made up of 17 amino acids. V lost 3 bases, J lost 1 base, and 19 bases lay in between. The CDR3 sequence is CAWRVLWTIVSYNEQFF. In DNA, the CDR3 is TGTGCCTGGAGGGTGCTATGGACAATCGTTTCCTACAATGAGCAGTTCTTC.

The chain carries TRBV4-3 and TRBJ2-1, with 8 bases fitting TRBD2. Germline V gene lookup returns CDR1 LGHNA and CDR2 YSLEER. After removal of 0 bases from V and 5 bases from J, the junction contained 6 bases not matched to a gene. The CDR3 has 16 residues. CDR3 nucleotide sequence: TGCGCCAGCAGCCAAGATCTAACGGGGGGGAACAATGAGCAGTTCTTC. Its protein is CASSQDLTGGNNEQFF.

J is TRBJ1-2 and V is TRBV9; weak D call: TRBD1 (5 bases). V was pared by 0 bases and J by 8 bases, with 17 bases between. The CDR3 is 15 residues long. Per the germline V gene, CDR1 is SGDLS and CDR2 is YYNGEE. CDR3 bases: TGTGCCAGCAGCGTAGCGTCGATGGGGGGTCGCGGCTACACCTTC. Translating gives CASSVASMGGRGYTF.

The rearrangement uses TRBV19 and TRBJ2-2, with D possibly being TRBD1 (5 bases). The ends were cut back, 7 bases at V and 4 bases at J, with 13 bases in the middle. The CDR3 contains 14 residues. From germline, CDR1 is LNHDA and CDR2 SQIVND (reference sequence). The CDR3 loop reads CASTGRGITGELFF. CDR3 in DNA: TGTGCCAGTACTGGAAGGGGAATCACCGGGGAGCTGTTTTTT.

The chain combines TRBV7-9 with TRBJ1-2; D is possibly TRBD1 (6 bases). Looked up from germline, CDR1 is SEHNR and CDR2 is FQNEAQ (reference sequence). Deletions cut 5 bases from V and 8 bases from J, with 15 bases between. The CDR3 totals 13 residues. CDR3 in DNA: TGTGCCAGCAGCGCCGGGACACAAAAGGGCTACACCTTC. Protein sequence: CASSAGTQKGYTF.

The V gene is TRBV6-5, the J gene TRBJ1-5; the D is unclear. CDR1 is MNHEY, CDR2 SVGAGI, per germline. Trimming pared 4 bases from V and 4 bases from J, leaving 8 bases between. The CDR3 length is 13 residues. The CDR3 DNA follows: TGTGCCAGCAGTTCCGCCGGGAATCAGCCCCAGCATTTT. It specifies CASSSAGNQPQHF.

The chain employs TRBV18 and TRBJ2-3, with D maybe TRBD2 (6 bases). The V gene lost 4 bases and the J gene lost 2 bases, with 13 bases spanning the gap. Germline values: CDR1 KGHSH, CDR2 LQKENI. The CDR3 spans 15 residues. DNA of the CDR3: TGTGCCAGCTCACGCGGGAATGGACTCACAGATACGCAGTATTTT. Amino acids: CASSRGNGLTDTQYF.

V and J are TRBV7-2 and TRBJ1-2; no firm D call. Germline values: CDR1 SGHTA, CDR2 FQGNSA. This CDR3 spans 16 amino acids. Deletions cut 5 bases from V and 1 base from J, with 17 bases between. The CDR3: CASSPGNTFLNYGYTF. The CDR3 DNA is TGTGCCAGCAGCCCCGGGAATACTTTTCTTAACTATGGCTACACCTTC.